The following is a T cell receptor beta chain sequence with its context. This entry comes from a study of blood T cell repertoires in COVID-19. For the study at large: Specimens from acute and convalescent COVID-19 originated in the United States, Italy and Spain. PBMCs, B-cell-depleted T cells, or T cells were the source of the cDNA or gDNA that made up the material.

This CDR3 has 16 residues. Trimming took 7 bases from V and 3 from J, leaving 16 bases between them. Germline CDR1 is SNHLY and CDR2 is FYNNEI. How the authors handled the data: Scientists estimated how many nucleated cells there were by amplifying reference gene primers. Sequencing used immunoSEQ multiplex PCR; TCRdb keeps in-frame clones, though not all of them. V and J calls and clone size are those listed in that table; D and trimming were worked out from the DNA. The sample has over 95,000 clones, about four fifths seen once. The V gene is TRBV2, the J gene TRBJ1-6, with a possible D match to TRBD1 (5 bases). The TCR originated in a human donor in a cohort sampled during active COVID-19. Sequenced material: peripheral blood. CDR3 residues: CASTGRGGSYNSPLHF. The CDR3 DNA is TGTGCCAGCACGGGTCGGGGGGGGAGCTATAATTCACCCCTCCACTTT.